A single TCR beta chain is shown here with its context. As yet, its antigen is unknown. Trimming left V 1 base short and J 3 bases short, with 14 bases between. CDR1 SGHAT and CDR2 FQNNGV come from the germline V gene. This CDR3 comprises 16 residues. Some second doses came at about 4 weeks and others at about 12 weeks; these were pooled. TCRdb's copy holds only in-frame clones and misses some; the assay was immunoSEQ multiplex PCR. Of approximately 120,000 clones listed, around 87% are singletons. These data are taken from a study of T cell responses to AZD1222 COVID-19 vaccine. General study points: Repertoires were collected only later (after the peak T cell response had occurred). Nearly half of unique spike-specific TCRs reportedly avoided B.1.351 and B.1.1.7 mutated regions. Compared with day 0, the breadth and depth of the Spike-specific TCR repertoire rose significantly after two doses of AZD1222.

The sequence was obtained from an adult who received the AZD1222 COVID-19 vaccine. The material was peripheral blood, obtained 28 days after the second AZD1222 dose. The chain employs TRBV11-2 and TRBJ2-3, with no clear D. CDR3 in amino acids: CASSLGAASATDTQYF. In nucleotides, the CDR3 is TGTGCCAGCAGCTTAGGGGCAGCTTCGGCGACAGATACGCAGTATTTT.